These T cell receptor beta chains were read from a single sample in a study of cytomegalovirus exposure and HLA in healthy donors. Sequenced by immunoSEQ multiplex PCR; TCRdb stores in-frame clones only, minus some. The table includes under 150,000 clones, approximately 73% detected once. What was sequenced was PBMCs. The receptors here all came from a middle-aged woman in good health and CMV-seronegative. The CDR3 runs from the conserved cysteine through the conserved F or W. D genes are given only for firm matches. Clone size is stated in some rows and not others, as once, few, many or a class when expanded.

v_call	j_call	clone_size	d_call	cdr3_aa	cdr3_nt
TRBV5-4	TRBJ2-5	.	.	CASSLRGGEETQYF	TGTGCCAGCAGCTTGAGAGGGGGTGAAGAGACCCAGTACTTC
TRBV20-1	TRBJ1-1	.	.	CSAYKVTEAFF	TGCAGTGCTTACAAAGTCACTGAAGCTTTCTTT
TRBV9	TRBJ1-2	.	TRBD1	CASSPTGTGYGYTF	TGTGCCAGCAGCCCAACCGGGACAGGGTATGGCTACACCTTC
TRBV28	TRBJ1-4	.	TRBD1	CASSLQGALGKLFF	TGTGCCAGCAGTCTACAGGGGGCGCTGGGAAAACTGTTTTTT
TRBV9	TRBJ2-1	.	.	CASSRGNEQFF	TGTGCCAGCAGCCGGGGGAATGAGCAGTTCTTC
TRBV11-2	TRBJ2-2	.	TRBD2	CASSYRGGQGELFF	TGTGCCAGCAGCTACCGGGGGGGCCAGGGGGAGCTGTTTTTT
TRBV19	TRBJ2-2	few	.	CASSTYSNTGELFF	TGTGCCAGTAGTACGTACAGTAACACCGGGGAGCTGTTTTTT
TRBV29-1	TRBJ2-1	.	.	CSVRSVEQFF	TGCAGCGTCCGGAGCGTTGAGCAGTTCTTC
TRBV4-1	TRBJ1-5	.	.	CASSQERTEYSNQPQHF	TGCGCCAGCAGCCAAGAGCGGACAGAATATAGCAATCAGCCCCAGCATTTT
TRBV7-9	TRBJ1-3	.	.	CASSRDSISGNTIYF	TGTGCCAGCAGCCGGGACTCTATCTCTGGAAACACCATATATTTT
TRBV5-1	TRBJ1-4	.	.	CASSLAGSGGEKLFF	TGCGCCAGCAGCTTGGCCGGCAGTGGGGGGGAAAAACTGTTTTTT
TRBV10-2	TRBJ2-1	.	TRBD2	CASSEGAGDYNEQFF	TGCGCCAGCAGTGAAGGAGCGGGGGACTACAATGAGCAGTTCTTC
TRBV15	TRBJ2-7	once	TRBD1	CATSRETGTEQYF	TGTGCCACCAGCAGAGAGACAGGGACCGAGCAGTACTTC